This T cell receptor (beta chain) was identified in a study of CD8+CD57+ T cells in acquired aplastic anemia (dated by TCRdb to 2016 to 2019). Some background on the complete study: On average, sorted CD4+ and CD8+ cells yielded roughly 3.4 ug of extracted DNA, with a range of 0.2 to 27.4 ug. A CD8+CD57+ expansion meant a frequency higher than the mean frequency seen in healthy subjects.

The patients picked for sequencing were ones in whom flow cytometry had shown an expansion of CD8+CD57+ cells. Every patient had a diagnosis of severe acquired aplastic anemia based on International Study of Aplastic Anemia and Agranulocytosis and Camitta criteria. At the time blood was sampled, none of the patients had received any therapy. In the study, sorted CD4+ and CD8+ blood T cells from patients with severe aplastic anemia and from healthy subjects underwent deep sequencing of TCR repertoires. In the USA, patient enrollment took place under clinicaltrials.gov protocols 00001620, 01623167, 00001397, 00071045, 00081523 and 00961064. Ficoll-Paque density gradient centrifugation was used to isolate peripheral blood mononuclear cells. Before DNA extraction, CD4+ and CD8+ T cells were sorted with FACS or magnetic beads. The paper as a whole reports these results and caveats: Twenty-nine CD8+ CDR3 sequences were found in both patients and controls but appeared to be highly expressed in patients and within the immunodominant clones of the patients. Patients and healthy controls showed no significant difference in CD8+ Simpson's diversity (P=0.060).

The CDR3 spans 14 residues, from the cysteine through the phenylalanine. Just CDR3 DNA is preserved here, 42 bases in frame from base 1. Reading the germline V gene gives CDR1 SGHRS and CDR2 YFSETQ. V is cut back by 2 bases and J by 4 bases, with 3 bases in the junction unmatched. As regards this clonotype: It lacks a known antigen. No clone much larger than this one lies a single base away; base qualities are absent.

Genomic DNA was used as template for profiling of TCR beta VDJ combinations and CDR3 sequences. An Illumina HiSeq 2000 was the platform used for TCR repertoire sequencing. Per the original workflow: TRBV/TRBJ rearrangement plots, CDR3 size and DJ length profiles, and Simpson's diversity index were used to assess repertoires. The immunodominant clone was defined as the most abundant DNA sequence in deep sequencing data. CDR3 amino acid sequences were screened for sharing across subjects and compared with published repertoires and the VDJdb database. In-frame beta chains were kept once TCRdb had trimmed the public reads at Q25 with fastp and called clones with MiXCR. Rows with one shared CDR3 protein collapse into an entry with the most common genes and DNA. These V and J calls are TCRdb output, not the study's own analysis. Across this sample there are some 150,000 distinct CDR3 sequences, with 65% to 75% seen only once. The biggest ten clones account for 35% to 50% of the sample.

This sequence originates from a human donor with aplastic anemia. In this chain, TRBV5-1 is recombined with TRBJ2-3; 8 central bases correspond to TRBD1. The source material was sorted CD4+, CD8+, or CD8+CD57+ T cells (not recorded which) from PBMCs. Read as DNA, the sequence is TGCGCCAGCAGCTTCGTGGACAGGGCAGATACGCAGTATTTT. Its protein product is CASSFVDRADTQYF.